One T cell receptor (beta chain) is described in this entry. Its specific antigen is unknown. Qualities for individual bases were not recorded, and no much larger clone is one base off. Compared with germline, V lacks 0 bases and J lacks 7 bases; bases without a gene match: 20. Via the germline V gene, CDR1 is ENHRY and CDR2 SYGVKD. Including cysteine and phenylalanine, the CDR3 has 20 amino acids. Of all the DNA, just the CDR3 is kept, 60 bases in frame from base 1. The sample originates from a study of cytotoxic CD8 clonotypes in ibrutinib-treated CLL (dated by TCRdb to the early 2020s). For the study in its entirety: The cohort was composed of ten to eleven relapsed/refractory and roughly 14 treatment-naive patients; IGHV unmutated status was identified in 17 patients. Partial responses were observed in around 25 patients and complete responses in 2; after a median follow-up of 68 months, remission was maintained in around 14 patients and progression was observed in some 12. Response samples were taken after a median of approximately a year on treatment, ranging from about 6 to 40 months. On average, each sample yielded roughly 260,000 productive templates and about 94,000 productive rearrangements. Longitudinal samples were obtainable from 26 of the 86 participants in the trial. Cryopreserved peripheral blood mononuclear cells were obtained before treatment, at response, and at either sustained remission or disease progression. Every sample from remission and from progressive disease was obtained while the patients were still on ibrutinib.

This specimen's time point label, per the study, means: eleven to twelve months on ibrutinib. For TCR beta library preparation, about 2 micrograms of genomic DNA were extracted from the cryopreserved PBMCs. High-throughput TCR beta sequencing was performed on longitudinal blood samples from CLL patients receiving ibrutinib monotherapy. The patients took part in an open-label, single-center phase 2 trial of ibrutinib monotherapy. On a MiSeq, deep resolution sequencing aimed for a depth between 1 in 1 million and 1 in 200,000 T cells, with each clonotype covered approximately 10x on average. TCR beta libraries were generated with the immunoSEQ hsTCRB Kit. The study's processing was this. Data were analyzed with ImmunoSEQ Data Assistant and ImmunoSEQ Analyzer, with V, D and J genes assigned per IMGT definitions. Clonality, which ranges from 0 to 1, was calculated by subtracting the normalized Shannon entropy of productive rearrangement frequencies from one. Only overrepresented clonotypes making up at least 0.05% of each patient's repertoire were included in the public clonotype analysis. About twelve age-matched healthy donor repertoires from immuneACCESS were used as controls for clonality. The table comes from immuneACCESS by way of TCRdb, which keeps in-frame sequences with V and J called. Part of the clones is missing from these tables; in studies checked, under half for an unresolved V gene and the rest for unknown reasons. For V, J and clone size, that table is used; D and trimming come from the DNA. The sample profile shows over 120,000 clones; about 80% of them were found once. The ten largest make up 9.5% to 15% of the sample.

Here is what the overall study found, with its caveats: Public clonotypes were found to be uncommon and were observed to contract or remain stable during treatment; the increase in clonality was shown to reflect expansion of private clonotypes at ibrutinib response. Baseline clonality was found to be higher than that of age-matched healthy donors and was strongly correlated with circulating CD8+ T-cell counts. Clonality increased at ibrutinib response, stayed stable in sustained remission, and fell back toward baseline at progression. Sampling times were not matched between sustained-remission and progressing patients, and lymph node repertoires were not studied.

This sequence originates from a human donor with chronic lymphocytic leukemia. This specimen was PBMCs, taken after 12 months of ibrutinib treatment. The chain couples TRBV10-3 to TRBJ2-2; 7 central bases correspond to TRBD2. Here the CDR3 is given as CAISESRSGGVAGEDGELFF. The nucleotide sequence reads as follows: TGTGCCATCAGTGAGTCGAGATCCGGTGGTGTGGCGGGAGAGGACGGGGAGCTGTTTTTT.